This T cell receptor beta chain appears in the sequencing data of a study of cytomegalovirus exposure and HLA in healthy donors. Findings of the study overall: Sequencing artifact likely explains a cluster of highly shared sequence variants. Among TCR beta chains of equal frequency, HLA-associated ones were more clonally expanded in a later analysis.

PCR involved 60 Vbeta and 13 Jbeta primers. Repertoires were generated with immunoSEQ multiplex PCR, while TCRdb's copy carries only in-frame clones and drops some. Among 150,000 to 200,000 clones listed, 78% were seen once. About this clone itself: No antigen is known for it.

The CDR3 totals 19 residues. The trim removed 5 bases at V and 7 bases at J, leaving 21 bases unmatched. Germline V CDR1 and CDR2: MGHRA, YSYEKL. Material: PBMCs. The genes are TRBV4-1 and TRBJ2-1, with 9 bases lining up with TRBD1. This clonotype originated in a woman in her twenties or thirties in good health and CMV-seropositive. The CDR3 here is CASSGPGQGRLEATNEQFF. CDR3 in DNA: TGCGCCAGCAGCGGTCCGGGACAGGGCCGGTTGGAGGCTACTAATGAGCAGTTCTTC.